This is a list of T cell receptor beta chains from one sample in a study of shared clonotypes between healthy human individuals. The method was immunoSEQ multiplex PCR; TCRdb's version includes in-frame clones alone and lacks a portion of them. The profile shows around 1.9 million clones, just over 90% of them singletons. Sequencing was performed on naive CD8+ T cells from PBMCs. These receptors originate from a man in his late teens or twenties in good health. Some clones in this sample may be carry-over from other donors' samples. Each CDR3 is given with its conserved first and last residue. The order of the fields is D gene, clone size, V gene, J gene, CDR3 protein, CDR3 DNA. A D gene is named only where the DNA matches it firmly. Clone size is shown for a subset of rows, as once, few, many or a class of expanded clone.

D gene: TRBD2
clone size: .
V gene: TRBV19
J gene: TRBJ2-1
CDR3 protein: CASSMLGGSLLNEQFF
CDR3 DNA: TGTGCCAGTAGTATGTTAGGCGGGAGCCTCTTGAATGAGCAGTTCTTC

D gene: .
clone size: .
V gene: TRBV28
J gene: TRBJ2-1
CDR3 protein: CASSFLGGKNEQFF
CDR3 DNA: TGTGCCAGCAGTTTCCTAGGCGGGAAGAATGAGCAGTTCTTC

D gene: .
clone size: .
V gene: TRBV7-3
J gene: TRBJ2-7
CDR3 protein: CASSPGAGSSYEQYF
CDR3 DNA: TGTGCCAGCAGCCCCGGGGCCGGATCCTCCTACGAGCAGTACTTC

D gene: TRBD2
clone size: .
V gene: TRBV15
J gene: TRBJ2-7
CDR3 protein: CATSRSVRTSGHYEQYF
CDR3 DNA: TGTGCCACCAGCAGATCGGTGCGTACTAGCGGCCACTACGAGCAGTACTTC

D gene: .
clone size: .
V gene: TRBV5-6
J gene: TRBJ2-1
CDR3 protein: CASSLVQIQSGEQFF
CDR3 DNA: TGTGCCAGCAGCTTGGTGCAGATACAATCAGGAGAGCAGTTCTTC

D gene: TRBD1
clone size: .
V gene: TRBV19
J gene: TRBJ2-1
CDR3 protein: CASSIVALGQGVSEQFF
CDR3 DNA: TGTGCCAGTAGTATAGTAGCTCTGGGACAGGGGGTCAGTGAGCAGTTCTTC

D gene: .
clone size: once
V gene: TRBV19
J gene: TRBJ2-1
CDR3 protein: CASSFILEGAYNEQFF
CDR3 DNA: TGTGCCAGTAGTTTCATCCTTGAGGGAGCCTACAATGAGCAGTTCTTC

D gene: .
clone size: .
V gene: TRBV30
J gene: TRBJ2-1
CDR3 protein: CASSGSSYNEQFF
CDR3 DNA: TGTGCCAGCAGCGGTAGCTCCTACAATGAGCAGTTCTTC

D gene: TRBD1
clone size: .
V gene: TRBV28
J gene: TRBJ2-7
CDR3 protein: CASSSIQGIRYEQYF
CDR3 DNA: TGTGCCAGCAGTTCGATACAGGGGATTAGGTACGAGCAGTACTTC

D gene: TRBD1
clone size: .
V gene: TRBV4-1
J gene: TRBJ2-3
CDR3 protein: CASSQRARGSTDTQYF
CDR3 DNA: TGCGCCAGCAGCCAACGGGCCAGGGGGTCCACAGATACGCAGTATTTT

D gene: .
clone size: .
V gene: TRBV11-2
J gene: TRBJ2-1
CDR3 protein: CASSLDLSSSYNEQFF
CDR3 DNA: TGTGCCAGCAGCTTAGATCTGTCCAGCTCCTACAATGAGCAGTTCTTC

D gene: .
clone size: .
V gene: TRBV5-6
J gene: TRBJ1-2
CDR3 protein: CASSPPSGGYGYTF
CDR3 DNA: TGTGCCAGCAGCCCGCCGTCGGGGGGCTATGGCTACACCTTC

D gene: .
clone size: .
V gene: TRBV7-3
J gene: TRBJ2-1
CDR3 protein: CASSWLQGFGNEQFF
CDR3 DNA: TGTGCCAGCAGCTGGTTACAGGGCTTCGGGAATGAGCAGTTCTTC

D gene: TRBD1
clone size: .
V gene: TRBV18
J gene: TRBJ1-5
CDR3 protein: CASSPTRGQVENQPQHF
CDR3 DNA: TGTGCCAGCTCACCAACCAGGGGGCAGGTAGAGAATCAGCCCCAGCATTTT

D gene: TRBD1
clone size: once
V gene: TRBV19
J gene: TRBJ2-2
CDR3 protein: CATHPTGQGATGELFF
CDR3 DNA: TGTGCCACCCATCCCACAGGACAGGGGGCCACCGGGGAGCTGTTTTTT

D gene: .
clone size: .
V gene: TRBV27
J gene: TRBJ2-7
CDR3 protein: CASSFRDTVVYEQYF
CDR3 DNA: TGTGCCAGCAGTTTTCGGGACACGGTAGTATACGAGCAGTACTTC

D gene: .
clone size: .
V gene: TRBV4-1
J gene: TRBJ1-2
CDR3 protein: CASSPYSPAEGYTF
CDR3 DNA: TGCGCCAGCAGCCCATATAGTCCAGCTGAGGGCTACACCTTC

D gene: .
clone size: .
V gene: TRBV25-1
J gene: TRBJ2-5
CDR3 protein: CASSERGGEETQYF
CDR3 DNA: TGTGCCAGCAGTGAGAGGGGGGGGGAAGAGACCCAGTACTTC

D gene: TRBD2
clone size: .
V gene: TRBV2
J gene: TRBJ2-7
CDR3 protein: CASSEALAGRHEQYF
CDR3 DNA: TGTGCCAGCAGTGAAGCTTTAGCGGGGCGCCACGAGCAGTACTTC

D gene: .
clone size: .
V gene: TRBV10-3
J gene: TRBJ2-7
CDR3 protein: CAISESNSPLDEQYF
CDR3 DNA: TGTGCCATCAGTGAGTCCAACAGCCCGCTGGACGAGCAGTACTTC

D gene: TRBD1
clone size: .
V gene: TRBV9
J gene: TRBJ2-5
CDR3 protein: CASSVPGGQETQYF
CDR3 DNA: TGTGCCAGCAGCGTCCCAGGGGGCCAAGAGACCCAGTACTTC

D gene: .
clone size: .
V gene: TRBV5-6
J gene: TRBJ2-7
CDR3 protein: CASSLPASHEQYF
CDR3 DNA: TGTGCCAGCAGCTTGCCGGCATCTCACGAGCAGTACTTC

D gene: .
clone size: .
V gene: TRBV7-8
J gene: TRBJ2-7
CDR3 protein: CASTWRELNEQYF
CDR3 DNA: TGTGCCAGCACCTGGAGGGAACTCAACGAGCAGTACTTC

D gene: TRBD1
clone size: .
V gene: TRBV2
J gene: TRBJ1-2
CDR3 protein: CASSPGTETNYGYTF
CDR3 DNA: TGTGCCAGCAGTCCTGGGACAGAAACTAACTATGGCTACACCTTC

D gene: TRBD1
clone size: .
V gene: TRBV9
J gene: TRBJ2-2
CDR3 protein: CASSVNHRDRNTGELFF
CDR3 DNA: TGTGCCAGCAGCGTGAACCACCGGGACAGGAACACCGGGGAGCTGTTTTTT

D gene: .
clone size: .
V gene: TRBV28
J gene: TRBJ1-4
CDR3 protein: CASSVYSGGEKLFF
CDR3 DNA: TGTGCCAGCAGTGTGTACTCTGGTGGGGAAAAACTGTTTTTT

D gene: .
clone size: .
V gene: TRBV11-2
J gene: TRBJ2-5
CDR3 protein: CASSFNRDHETQYF
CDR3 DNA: TGTGCCAGCAGCTTTAACAGGGATCATGAGACCCAGTACTTC

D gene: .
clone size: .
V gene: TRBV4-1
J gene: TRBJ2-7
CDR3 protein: CASSLNTAPSYEQYF
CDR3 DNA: TGCGCCAGCAGCCTTAACACAGCACCCTCCTACGAGCAGTACTTC

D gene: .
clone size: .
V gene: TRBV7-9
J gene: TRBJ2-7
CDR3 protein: CASSISVTSYEQYF
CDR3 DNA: TGTGCCAGCAGCATTAGCGTCACCTCCTACGAGCAGTACTTC

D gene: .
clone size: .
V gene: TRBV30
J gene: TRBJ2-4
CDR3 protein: CAWSVVWENIQYF
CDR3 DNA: TGTGCCTGGAGTGTGGTGTGGGAAAACATTCAGTACTTC

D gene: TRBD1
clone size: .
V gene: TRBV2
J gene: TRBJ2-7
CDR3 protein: CASSEQGEIYEQYF
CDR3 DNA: TGTGCCAGCAGTGAACAGGGGGAGATCTACGAGCAGTACTTC

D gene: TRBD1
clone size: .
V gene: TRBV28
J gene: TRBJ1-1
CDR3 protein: CASSPWTGVNTEAFF
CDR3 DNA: TGTGCCAGCAGTCCCTGGACAGGGGTAAACACTGAAGCTTTCTTT

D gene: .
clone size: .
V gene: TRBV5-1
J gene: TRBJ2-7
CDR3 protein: CASAPTGLSSYEQYF
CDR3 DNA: TGCGCCAGCGCACCGACGGGCCTTAGCTCCTACGAGCAGTACTTC

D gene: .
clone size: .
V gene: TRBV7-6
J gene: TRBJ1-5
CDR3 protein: CASSLAGWQGDQPQHF
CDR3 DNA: TGTGCCAGCAGCTTAGCGGGCTGGCAGGGCGATCAGCCCCAGCATTTT

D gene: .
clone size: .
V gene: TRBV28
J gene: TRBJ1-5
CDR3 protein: CASTGRLGNQPQHF
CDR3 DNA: TGTGCCAGCACCGGGCGTTTGGGCAATCAGCCCCAGCATTTT

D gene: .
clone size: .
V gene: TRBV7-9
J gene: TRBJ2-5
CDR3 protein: CASSSPIGIRETQYF
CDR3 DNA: TGTGCCAGCAGCTCCCCAATTGGGATTCGGGAGACCCAGTACTTC

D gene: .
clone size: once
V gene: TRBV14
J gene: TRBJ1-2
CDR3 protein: CASSPTDYYGYTF
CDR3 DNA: TGTGCCAGCAGCCCCACCGATTACTATGGCTACACCTTC

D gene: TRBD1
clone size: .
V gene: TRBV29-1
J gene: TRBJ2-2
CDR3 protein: CSVATGSGELFF
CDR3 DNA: TGCAGCGTAGCGACAGGGTCCGGGGAGCTGTTTTTT

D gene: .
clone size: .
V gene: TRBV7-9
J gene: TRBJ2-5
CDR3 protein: CASSRGGQETQYF
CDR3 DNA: TGTGCCAGCTCCCGCGGAGGGCAAGAGACCCAGTACTTC

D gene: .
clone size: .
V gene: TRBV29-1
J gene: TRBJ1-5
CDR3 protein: CSVLIPGAGNQPQHF
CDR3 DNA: TGCAGCGTTCTGATCCCCGGGGCCGGCAATCAGCCCCAGCATTTT

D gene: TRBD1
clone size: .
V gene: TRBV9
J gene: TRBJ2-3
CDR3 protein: CASRGQGTDTQYF
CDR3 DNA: TGTGCCAGCCGGGGACAGGGGACAGATACGCAGTATTTT

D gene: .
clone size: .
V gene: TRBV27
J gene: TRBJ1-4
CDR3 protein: CASSTLPRPGEGEKLFF
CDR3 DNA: TGTGCCAGCAGTACTCTGCCACGGCCGGGGGAGGGGGAAAAACTGTTTTTT